The present T cell receptor beta chain was sequenced within a study of blood T cell repertoires in COVID-19. Looking at the study overall: Samples of COVID-19 (acute and convalescent) were obtained from the United States, Italy and Spain. From T cells, B-cell-depleted T cells, or PBMCs came the material, which was cDNA or gDNA.

Original processing methods: By means of reference gene primer amplification, nucleated cell counts were estimated. Assay: immunoSEQ multiplex PCR; the TCRdb copy retains only in-frame clones and omits some. Clonal size and the V and J genes are those of that table, whereas D and trimming came from the DNA. The top ten clones hold 9.5% to 13% of a sample with some 120,000 clones, roughly 82% of them seen once. Germline V lookup: CDR1 MNHEY, CDR2 SMNVEV (reference sequence). J lost 2 bases, V lost 6 bases, and 9 bases had no gene match. The CDR3 extends over 15 amino acids. What was sequenced was peripheral blood. V is TRBV27 and J is TRBJ1-2, with TRBD1 matching over 7 bases. The sequence derives from a human donor in a cohort sampled during active COVID-19. Here the CDR3 reads CASSELGTANYGYTF. In DNA form, the CDR3 reads TGTGCCAGCAGCGAACTGGGGACAGCGAACTATGGCTACACCTTC.